This entry lists 29 T cell receptor beta chains sequenced from one sample in a study of naive and memory T cell subsets. A UMI-containing oligonucleotide was joined by 3' ligation to the TCR cDNA template. Amplification of ligated cDNA took four PCR rounds with SP2 and nested alpha and beta constant primers. TCRdb reprocessed the 5' RACE reads via MiXCR and lists one record per CDR3 protein. The sample shows more than 45,000 distinct CDR3 sequences, 5.5% to 8.5% of them seen only once. These receptors originate from a male donor in good health.

This clonotype was observed many times. The rearrangement joins TRBV29-1 to TRBJ1-2; D gene unclear. Trimming left V 6 bases short and J 7 bases short, with 6 bases between. CDR3 length equals 9 residues. The germline CDR1 and CDR2 sequences are SQVTM and ANQGSEA. CDR3 sequence (DNA): TGCAGCGTGGTACCTGGCTACACCTTC. This gives the protein CSVVPGYTF.

The table lists this clonotype with many counts. The rearrangement joins TRBV10-2 to TRBJ2-2, with D perhaps being TRBD1 or TRBD2 (5 bases each). V lost 0 bases, J lost 5 bases, and 13 bases lay in between. The CDR3 totals 16 residues. The germline V gene has CDR1 WSHSY and CDR2 SAAADI. CDR3 bases: TGCGCCAGCAGTGAGTCAGGTCCTTGGGGGACCGGGGAGCTGTTTTTT. It translates to CASSESGPWGTGELFF.

This clonotype was seen at least ten times. The chain is built from TRBV6-5 and TRBJ2-2, with 13 bases aligning to TRBD2. Germline CDR1 and CDR2: MNHEY and SVGAGI. The CDR3 has 17 residues. V dropped 5 bases and J dropped 4; count of bases not matched to a gene: 7. CDR3 sequence reads: CASSKLAGGPGTGELFF. In nucleotides, the CDR3 is TGTGCCAGCAGTAAACTAGCGGGGGGGCCCGGCACCGGGGAGCTGTTTTTT.

The chain recombines TRBV4-1 with TRBJ1-2, with D perhaps matching TRBD1 (5 bases). Trimming took 0 bases from V and 3 from J, leaving 17 bases between them. This CDR3 has 17 residues. Germline CDR1 reads MGHRA; CDR2 reads YSYEKL. The CDR3 region is CASSQDKVDSAYYGYTF. CDR3 DNA sequence: TGCGCCAGCAGCCAAGATAAGGTCGACAGTGCCTACTATGGCTACACCTTC.

This clonotype was seen a few times. V is TRBV10-2 and J is TRBJ1-2; TRBD1 might be the D (5 bases). This CDR3 comprises 12 residues. The germline V gene has CDR1 WSHSY and CDR2 SAAADI. The V end lost 7 bases, the J end lost 5 bases, and 11 bases lay between the germline ends. Written as DNA, the CDR3 is TGCGCCAGCACCCCAGGGAATTATGGCTACACCTTC. This sequence encodes CASTPGNYGYTF.

The chain combines TRBV11-2 with TRBJ2-5; D not resolved. Trimming pared 0 bases from V and 6 bases from J, leaving 5 bases between. Per the germline V gene, CDR1 is SGHAT and CDR2 is FQNNGV. The CDR3 covers 12 residues. The CDR3 nucleotides read TGTGCCAGCAGCTTAGATCCACAGACCCAGTACTTC. Translated: CASSLDPQTQYF.

This clonotype has ten or more counts. The V gene is TRBV5-1, the J gene TRBJ2-3; 7 bases fit TRBD1. Germline V lookup: CDR1 SGHRS, CDR2 YFSETQ. The CDR3 sequence is 14 residues long. Trimming cost V 4 bases and J 4 bases; bases outside gene matches: 6. The CDR3 DNA follows: TGCGCCAGCAGCACGGGACAGTGGGCAGATACGCAGTATTTT. Translated, it gives CASSTGQWADTQYF.

The sample holds a few counts of this clonotype. V gene TRBV19 combines with J gene TRBJ1-4, with D possibly matching TRBD1 (5 bases). The CDR3 has 11 residues. V was cut by 8 bases and J by 17 bases, with 18 bases left in between. Germline assignment: CDR1 LNHDA and CDR2 SQIVND (reference sequence). CDR3 residues: CASGYGRESFF. The CDR3 nucleotides are TGTGCCAGTGGCTACGGCAGGGAGTCATTTTTT. Combining the CDR3 with reference TRBV19 and TRBJ1-4 gives the whole variable domain DGGITQSPKYLFRKEGQNVTLSCEQNLNHDAMYWYRQDPGQGLRLIYYSQIVNDFQKGDIAEGYSVSREKKESFPLTVTSAQKNPTAFYLCASGYGRESFFGSGTQLSVL.

This chain links TRBV6-5 with TRBJ1-2; D perhaps matches TRBD1 (5 bases). This CDR3 is built from 15 residues. The germline V and J ends were trimmed by 2 bases and 4 bases, with 14 bases remaining between them. CDR1 MNHEY and CDR2 SVGAGI come from the germline V gene. The CDR3 DNA follows: TGTGCCAGCAGTTACCAGCCACAGGCCTCCTATGGCTACACCTTC. It codes for CASSYQPQASYGYTF.

V usage is TRBV5-1 and J usage is TRBJ2-2; no clear D gene. V lost 0 bases and J lost 4, with 7 bases in between. This CDR3 is built from 14 residues. Germline assignment: CDR1 SGHRS and CDR2 YFSETQ. The CDR3 DNA reads as TGCGCCAGCAGCTTGGCCGGCCTCACCGGGGAGCTGTTTTTT. It translates to CASSLAGLTGELFF. The full variable domain, rest sourced from reference TRBV5-1 and TRBJ2-2, is KAGVTQTPRYLIKTRGQQVTLSCSPISGHRSVSWYQQTPGQGLQFLFEYFSETQRNKGNFPGRFSGRQFSNSRSEMNVSTLELGDSALYLCASSLAGLTGELFFGEGSRLTVL.

This clonotype appeared many times. The rearrangement links TRBV11-1 to TRBJ2-1; D might be TRBD2 (6 bases). The CDR3 contains 14 residues. The V and J ends lost 3 bases and 3 bases respectively, with 9 bases between them. Germline CDR1 is SGHAT and CDR2 is FQDESV (reference sequence). The DNA of the CDR3 is TGTGCCAGCAGCTTGCGGGGAAACTACAATGAGCAGTTCTTC. This encodes CASSLRGNYNEQFF.

This clonotype has more than one count but fewer than ten. The CDR3, as DNA: TGTGCCAGCAGCTTAGCGGGGCTAGAGACCCAGTACTTC. Translated: CASSLAGLETQYF. This rearrangement joins TRBV7-7 to TRBJ2-5, with D possibly TRBD1 on 5 matching bases. Germline V gene sequence: CDR1 SSHAT, CDR2 FNYEAQ (reference sequence). The V and J ends lost 0 bases and 4 bases respectively, with 6 bases between them. The CDR3 consists of 13 residues. The entire variable domain, with the rest obtained from reference TRBV7-7 and TRBJ2-5, is as follows: GAGVSQSPRYKVTKRGQDVTLRCDPISSHATLYWYQQALGQGPEFLTYFNYEAQPDKSGLPSDRFSAERPEGSISTLTIQRTEQRDSAMYRCASSLAGLETQYFGPGTRLLVL.

This clonotype was seen ten or more times. This chain uses TRBV24-1 with TRBJ2-1; the match to TRBD1 covers 7 bases. Germline V gene lookup returns CDR1 KGHDR and CDR2 SFDVKD. V shed 7 bases, J shed 7 bases, and the junction held 6 bases outside the gene matches. CDR3 size: 13 residues. The CDR3 loop is CATSGTGVNEQFF. In nucleotides, the CDR3 is TGTGCCACCAGCGGAACAGGGGTAAATGAGCAGTTCTTC.

This clonotype has at least ten counts. V is TRBV7-6 and J is TRBJ2-2; tentatively, D is TRBD2 (5 bases). The CDR3 is 15 residues long. In germline, CDR1 is SGHVS, CDR2 FNYEAQ. The ends were cut back, 4 bases at V and 7 bases at J, with 16 bases in the middle. CDR3 in amino acids: CASSSAVGAGGELFF. The CDR3 DNA is TGTGCCAGCAGCTCAGCGGTGGGAGCCGGCGGGGAGCTGTTTTTT.

The chain has TRBV7-6 and TRBJ1-4; D perhaps matches TRBD1 (6 bases). The V gene lost 5 bases and the J gene lost 3 bases, with 22 bases spanning the gap. Germline lookup yields CDR1 SGHVS and CDR2 FNYEAQ. This CDR3 region has 18 residues. The DNA for the CDR3 is TGTGCCAGCAGCCCCCCCCGGGGGGGGCGCTGGGCTAATGAAAAACTGTTTTTT. This sequence encodes CASSPPRGGRWANEKLFF. Looking up the rest from reference TRBV7-6 and TRBJ1-4 gives the full variable domain: GAGVSQSPRYKVTKRGQDVALRCDPISGHVSLYWYRQALGQGPEFLTYFNYEAQQDKSGLPNDRFSAERPEGSISTLTIQRTEQRDSAMYRCASSPPRGGRWANEKLFFGSGTQLSVL.

At least ten counts were recorded for this clonotype. The chain uses TRBV3-1 and TRBJ1-1; D ambiguous. Germline lookup yields CDR1 LGHDT and CDR2 YNNKEL (reference sequence). The CDR3 sequence is 16 residues long. The V end was cut by 3 bases, the J end by 0 bases, with 14 bases between. DNA of the CDR3: TGTGCCAGCAGCCACTCGGGGTTTCGGTTGAACACTGAAGCTTTCTTT. Amino acid sequence: CASSHSGFRLNTEAFF.

As regards this clonotype: Being one base from a much bigger clone, this may be a read error. The gene calls are TRBV14 and TRBJ2-1; D not certain. V shed 8 bases and J shed 5 bases, with 16 bases lying between them. Per the germline V gene, CDR1 is SGHDN and CDR2 is FVKESK. CDR3 length: 14 residues. This CDR3 is CASRPPIGDNEQFF. DNA for the CDR3: TGTGCCAGCCGCCCCCCCATCGGAGACAATGAGCAGTTCTTC.

This clonotype has just a few counts. One end of the junction varies from germline; a read error may be responsible. The rearrangement uses TRBV29-1 and TRBJ2-7; D is unclear. This CDR3 is built from 12 residues. Germline CDR1 SQVTM, CDR2 ANQGSEA. Here the CDR3 DNA reads TGCAGCGTTGTTGACACAAGGACCGAGGAGTACTTC. This gives the protein CSVVDTRTEEYF.

The chain combines TRBV6-1 with TRBJ1-5; D not certain. CDR1 is MNHNS and CDR2 is SASEGT in the germline V gene. Trimming took 5 bases from V and 4 from J, leaving 21 bases between them. The CDR3 sequence is 17 residues long. For the CDR3, the DNA is TGTGCCAGCAGTCGTCGGTCCCTCACGGCAGTGAATCAGCCCCAGCATTTT. Translating gives CASSRRSLTAVNQPQHF.

At least ten counts were recorded for this clonotype. CDR3 residues: CASALASGDYEQYF. The CDR3, as DNA: TGCGCCAGCGCCCTAGCGAGCGGGGACTACGAGCAGTACTTC. The V call is TRBV5-1, the J call TRBJ2-7, with 7 bases fitting TRBD2. CDR1 and CDR2 (germline): SGHRS, YFSETQ. The junction had 10 bases not matched to a gene; V was cut back by 7 bases and J by 3 bases. There are 14 residues in the CDR3.

The J gene is TRBJ2-2, the V gene TRBV6-1; D is uncertain. The CDR3 loop spans 15 amino acids. V was clipped by 4 bases and J by 3 bases, with 12 bases between them. The germline CDR1 and CDR2 sequences are MNHNS and SASEGT. The CDR3 sequence: CASSGPDPYTGELFF. In DNA, the CDR3 is TGTGCCAGCAGTGGCCCGGACCCCTACACCGGGGAGCTGTTTTTT.

This clonotype was seen repeatedly, ten times or more. This chain links TRBV30 with TRBJ1-4; D unresolved. Germline values: CDR1 GTSNPN, CDR2 SVGIG (reference sequence). This CDR3 comprises 17 residues. The V end was cut by 4 bases, the J end by 0 bases, with 18 bases between. CDR3 in amino acids: CAWTFEEGLATNEKLFF. CDR3 sequence (DNA): TGTGCCTGGACTTTCGAGGAGGGCCTTGCAACTAATGAAAAACTGTTTTTT. Drawing the rest from reference TRBV30 and TRBJ1-4, the complete variable domain is SQTIHQWPATLVQPVGSPLSLECTVEGTSNPNLYWYRQAAGRGLQLLFYSVGIGQISSEVPQNLSASRPQDRQFILSSKKLLLSDSGFYLCAWTFEEGLATNEKLFFGSGTQLSVL.

The chain joins TRBV24-1 to TRBJ1-5; TRBD1 matches 9 bases. The CDR3 is 17 residues long. The trim removed 5 bases at V and 7 bases at J, leaving 14 bases unmatched. The V gene's germline CDR1 is KGHDR and CDR2 SFDVKD. The CDR3 sequence: CATSASDRGSWGQPQHF. Here the CDR3 DNA reads TGTGCCACCAGTGCCTCAGACAGGGGGAGCTGGGGGCAGCCCCAGCATTTT.

This clonotype came up once. The V call is TRBV29-1, the J call TRBJ2-7; tentatively, D is TRBD1 (6 bases). Trimming took off 4 bases at V and 3 bases at J, with 7 bases between the two ends. Germline loops: CDR1 SQVTM, CDR2 ANQGSEA. The CDR3 extends over 11 amino acids. CDR3 nucleotides: TGCAGCGTTGGACAGGACTACGAGCAGTACTTC. Its translation is CSVGQDYEQYF.

This chain joins TRBV6-2 or TRBV6-3 and TRBJ2-3, with 8 bases lining up with TRBD2. V gave up 2 bases and J gave up 5 bases; unmatched junction bases: 12. Germline loops: CDR1 MNHEY, CDR2 SVGEGT. The CDR3 spans 17 residues. For the CDR3, the DNA is TGTGCCAGCAGTTACCTCGCTAGCGGGTCAAATGGAGATACGCAGTATTTT. Amino acid sequence: CASSYLASGSNGDTQYF.

This clonotype was picked up many times. The chain couples TRBV6-5 to TRBJ2-7, with D possibly being TRBD2 (6 bases). V lost 4 bases to trimming and J lost 5 bases, with 15 bases between them. Germline CDR1 is MNHEY and CDR2 is SVGAGI. CDR3 length: 14 amino acids. The DNA for the CDR3 is TGTGCCAGCAGTTCCCATGGAGGGCGAAACGAGCAGTACTTC. Amino acid sequence: CASSSHGGRNEQYF.

This clonotype was seen a few times. The rearrangement joins TRBV6-5 to TRBJ1-2, with 7 bases aligning to TRBD1. Germline V lookup: CDR1 MNHEY, CDR2 SVGAGI. The CDR3 has 14 residues. V gave up 6 bases and J gave up 2 bases; unmatched junction bases: 6. CDR3 sequence (DNA): TGTGCCAGCAGCCGGGACAGTCGAAACTATGGCTACACCTTC. Protein sequence: CASSRDSRNYGYTF.

This clonotype appeared a few times. The rearrangement joins TRBV5-6 to TRBJ2-7, with TRBD1 matching over 7 bases. CDR1 and CDR2 (germline): SGHDT, YYEEEE. Losses at the gene ends were 3 bases for V and 1 base for J; bases not matched to a gene: 13. CDR3 length equals 17 residues. CDR3 coding DNA: TGTGCCAGCAGCTGGCATCCGGGACAGAATCCTTCCTACGAGCAGTACTTC. Translating it yields CASSWHPGQNPSYEQYF.

This clonotype was observed at least ten times. This chain connects TRBV12-3 or TRBV12-4 to TRBJ1-1; D might be TRBD1 (5 bases). This CDR3 spans 15 amino acids. Trimming took off 3 bases at V and 4 bases at J, with 15 bases between the two ends. DNA for the CDR3: TGTGCCAGCAGTTTGGGGCAGGTTGATGGCACTGAAGCTTTCTTT. Translation gives CASSLGQVDGTEAFF.